One T cell receptor (beta chain) is described in this entry. A read error is possible here, since a much larger clone lies one base away. CDR1 and CDR2 (germline): ENHRY, SYGVKD. The CDR3 is 16 residues long. A second PCR of 7 to 11 cycles used a sample-barcoded 5' primer and a J-beta primer mix. In TCRdb, the 5' RACE reads were re-called with MiXCR into one record per CDR3 protein. The sample includes approximately 940,000 distinct CDR3 sequences, roughly 43% of them seen just once. These data originate in a study of blood T cells in healthy people across ages. The chain employs TRBV10-3 and TRBJ1-2; D remains unclear. The sequencing sample was made of blood. This receptor was obtained from a man aged 25-40 years in good health. The CDR3 DNA reads as TGTACCATCAGTGAGTCGGCGGGCGACCGAGGATATGGCTACACCTTC. This sequence encodes CTISESAGDRGYGYTF.